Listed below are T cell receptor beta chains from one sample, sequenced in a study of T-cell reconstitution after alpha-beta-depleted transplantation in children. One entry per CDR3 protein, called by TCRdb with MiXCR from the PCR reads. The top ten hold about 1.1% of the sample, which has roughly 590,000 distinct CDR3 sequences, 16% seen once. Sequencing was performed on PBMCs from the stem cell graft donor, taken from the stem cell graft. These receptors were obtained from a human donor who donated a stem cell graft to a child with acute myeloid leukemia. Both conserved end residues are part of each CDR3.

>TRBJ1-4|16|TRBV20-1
CSASQQARSTNEKLFF
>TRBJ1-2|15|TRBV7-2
CASSLLGGANYGYTF
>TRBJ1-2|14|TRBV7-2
CASSLAGDPYGYTF
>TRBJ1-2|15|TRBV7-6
CASSLAEGPYYGYTF
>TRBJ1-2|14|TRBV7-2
CASSLEWSNYGYTF
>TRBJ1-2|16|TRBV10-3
CAISEETLLTNYGYTF
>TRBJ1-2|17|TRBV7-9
CASSLYGLGTGVNGYTF
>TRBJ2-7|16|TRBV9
CASSVNVAGATYEQYF
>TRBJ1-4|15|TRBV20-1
CSARDPVDRDEKLFF
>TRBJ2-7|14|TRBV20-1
CSARDSKVQYEQYF
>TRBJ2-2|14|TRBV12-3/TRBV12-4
CASRKQGETGELFF
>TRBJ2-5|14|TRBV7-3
CASSSDGYQETQYF
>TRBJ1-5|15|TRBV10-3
CAISESGDSNQPQHF
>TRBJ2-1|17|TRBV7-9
CASSARLAGELNNEQFF
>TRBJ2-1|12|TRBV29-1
CSTAGTSFEQFF
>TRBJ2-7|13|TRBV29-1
CSVFRGPSYEQYF
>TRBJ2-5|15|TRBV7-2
CASSNLAGGRETQYF
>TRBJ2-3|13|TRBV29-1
CSVGPTNTDTQYF
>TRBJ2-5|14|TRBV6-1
CASSIQETGGTQYF
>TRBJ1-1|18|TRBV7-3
CASSLRGGQGLGDTEAFF
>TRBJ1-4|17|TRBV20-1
CSAPNVEGFITNEKLFF
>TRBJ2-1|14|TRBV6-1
CASTQAGGFNEQFF
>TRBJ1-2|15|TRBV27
CASSLRQETGGYITF
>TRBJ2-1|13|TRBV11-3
CASSLAPVNEQFF
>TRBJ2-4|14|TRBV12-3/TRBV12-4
CASSNREGGNIQYF
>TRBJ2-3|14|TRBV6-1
CASTTGDRDDTQYF
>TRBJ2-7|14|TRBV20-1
CSAPGVSGAYEQYF
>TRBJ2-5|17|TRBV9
CASSVEPSGGPSGTQYF
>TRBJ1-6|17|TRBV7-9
CASSILPGARPRSPLHF
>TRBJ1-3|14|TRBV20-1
CSAERDREGNTIYF
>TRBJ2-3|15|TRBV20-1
CSAREVGDRTDTQYF
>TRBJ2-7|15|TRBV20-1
CSAATGAVSSYEQYF
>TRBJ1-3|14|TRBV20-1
CSALSMAGTNTIYF
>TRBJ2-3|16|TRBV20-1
CSARDRLALYTDTQYF
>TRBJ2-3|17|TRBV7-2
CASSSSFGGGLADTQYF
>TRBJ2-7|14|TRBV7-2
CASSSGLSTYEQYF
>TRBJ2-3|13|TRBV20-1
CSASGFQTDTQYF
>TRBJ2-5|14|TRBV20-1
CSAPGTTGGETQYF
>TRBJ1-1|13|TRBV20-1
CSATQGKLTEAFF
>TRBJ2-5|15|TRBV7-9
CASSSPGLARETQYF
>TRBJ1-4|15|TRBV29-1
CSVGTLDTGERKLFF
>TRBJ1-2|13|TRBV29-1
CSGRDSTNYGYTF
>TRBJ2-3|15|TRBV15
CATSRIGGRADTQYF
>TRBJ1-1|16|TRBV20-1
CSARGGGRLANTEAFF
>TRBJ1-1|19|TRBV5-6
CASSFPYSGRMIGNTEAFF
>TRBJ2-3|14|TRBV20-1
CSGEGGESTDTQYF
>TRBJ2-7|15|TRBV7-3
CASSSGRGRVREQYF
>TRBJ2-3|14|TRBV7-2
CASSPGTSIDTQYF
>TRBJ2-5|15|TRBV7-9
CASSLALSGQETQYF
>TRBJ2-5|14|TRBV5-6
CASRGTAYQETQYF
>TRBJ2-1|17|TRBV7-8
CASSSPTGYGTYNEQFF
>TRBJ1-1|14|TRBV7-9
CASSPIRGEAEAFF
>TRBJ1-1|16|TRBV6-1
CASSDPGTESSLEAFF
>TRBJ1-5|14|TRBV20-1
CSARDPHLQQPQHF
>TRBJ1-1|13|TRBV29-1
CSVAPLQVTEAFF
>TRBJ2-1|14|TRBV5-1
CASSLEGTSGEQFF
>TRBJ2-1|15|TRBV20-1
CSARPRGGSYNEQFF